This T cell receptor (beta chain) originates from a study of blood T cells in healthy people across ages. Germline CDR1 reads SGHTA; CDR2 reads FQGNSA. The CDR3 is made up of 15 amino acids. About this clonotype: A junction boundary mismatches the germline segment, possibly from a read error.

For the second PCR, which ran for about 7 to 12 cycles, a sample-barcoded 5' primer and a J-beta primer mix were used. TCRdb called the 5' RACE reads again in MiXCR, with one record for every CDR3 protein. This sample has some 1,000,000 distinct CDR3 sequences, with about 25% found just once. The data also belong to a second study, concerning T cells of mothers and their children.

The receptor was isolated from a girl aged 2-15 years in good health. The sequenced sample consisted of blood. The gene calls are TRBV7-2 and TRBJ2-1, with 7 bases matching TRBD2. The CDR3 region has the DNA TGTGCCAGCAGCTTTTTGGGGGGGACCTACGATGAGCAGTTCTTC. Translated, it gives CASSFLGGTYDEQFF.